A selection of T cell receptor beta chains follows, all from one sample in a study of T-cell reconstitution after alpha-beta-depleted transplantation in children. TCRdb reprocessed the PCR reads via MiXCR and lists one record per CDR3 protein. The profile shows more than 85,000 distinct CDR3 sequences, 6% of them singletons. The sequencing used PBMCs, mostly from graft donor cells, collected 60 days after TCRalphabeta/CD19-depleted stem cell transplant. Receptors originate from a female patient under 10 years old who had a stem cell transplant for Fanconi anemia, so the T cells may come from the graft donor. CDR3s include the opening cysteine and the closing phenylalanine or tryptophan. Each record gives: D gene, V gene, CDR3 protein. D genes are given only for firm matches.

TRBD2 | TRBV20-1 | CSARRTSYETQYF
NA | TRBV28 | CASSLARRTLDEQFF
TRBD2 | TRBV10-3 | CAISENGRLAGHTDTQYF
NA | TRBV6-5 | CASSSSGPEAFF
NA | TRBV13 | CASSLGVIQGGTGELFF
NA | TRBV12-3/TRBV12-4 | CASSGPILYEQYF
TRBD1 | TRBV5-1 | CASSFLPLDRAYNEQFF
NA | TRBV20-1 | CSARDTQGVARPQHF
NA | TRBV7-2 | CASSLPTVYEQYF
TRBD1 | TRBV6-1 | CASSDRQGHHTEAFF
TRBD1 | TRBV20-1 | CSALRDSRFQPQHF
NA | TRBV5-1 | CASSLIVPPNTGELFF
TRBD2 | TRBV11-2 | CASSVSGGPTETQYF
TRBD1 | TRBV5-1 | CASRQGAEAFF